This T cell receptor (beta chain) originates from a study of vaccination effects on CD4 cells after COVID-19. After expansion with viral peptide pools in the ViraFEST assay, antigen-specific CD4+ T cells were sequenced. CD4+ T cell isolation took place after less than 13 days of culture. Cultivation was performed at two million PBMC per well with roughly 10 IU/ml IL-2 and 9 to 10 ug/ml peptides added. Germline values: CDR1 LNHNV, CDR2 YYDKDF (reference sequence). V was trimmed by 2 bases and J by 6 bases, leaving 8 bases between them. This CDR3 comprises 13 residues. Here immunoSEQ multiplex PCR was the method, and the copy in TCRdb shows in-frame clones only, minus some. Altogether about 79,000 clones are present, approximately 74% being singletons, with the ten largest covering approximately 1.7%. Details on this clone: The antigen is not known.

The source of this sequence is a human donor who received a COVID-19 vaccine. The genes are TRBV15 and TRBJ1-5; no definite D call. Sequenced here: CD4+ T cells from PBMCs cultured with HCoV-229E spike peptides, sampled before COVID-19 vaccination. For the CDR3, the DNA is TGTGCCACCAGCAGATTTGTGGGTCAGCCCCAGCATTTT. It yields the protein CATSRFVGQPQHF.